Detailed here is one TCR beta chain. This sample stems from a study of CD8 T cells in Susac syndrome. Whole-study context: Treatment at blood withdrawal was none, corticosteroids, or intravenous immunoglobulin alone in Susac syndrome patients.

An amount of RNA that ranged from 0.5 to 1 ug was reverse transcribed with random hexamers. TCRdb reprocessed the immunoSEQ multiplex PCR reads with MiXCR, giving one entry per CDR3 protein. This sample has about 100,000 distinct CDR3 sequences, with 95% found just once. V was cut by 4 bases and J by 5 bases, with 5 bases left in between. Germline values: CDR1 SQVTM, CDR2 ANQGSEA. This CDR3 spans 11 amino acids. Sequencing was done on a sample of CD8+ T cells from PBMCs. The chain links TRBV29-1 to TRBJ2-2; no clear D gene. This TCR was sampled from a human donor with Susac syndrome. CDR3 region: CSVVRTGELFF. The CDR3 DNA reads TGCAGCGTTGTGAGGACCGGGGAGCTGTTTTTT.